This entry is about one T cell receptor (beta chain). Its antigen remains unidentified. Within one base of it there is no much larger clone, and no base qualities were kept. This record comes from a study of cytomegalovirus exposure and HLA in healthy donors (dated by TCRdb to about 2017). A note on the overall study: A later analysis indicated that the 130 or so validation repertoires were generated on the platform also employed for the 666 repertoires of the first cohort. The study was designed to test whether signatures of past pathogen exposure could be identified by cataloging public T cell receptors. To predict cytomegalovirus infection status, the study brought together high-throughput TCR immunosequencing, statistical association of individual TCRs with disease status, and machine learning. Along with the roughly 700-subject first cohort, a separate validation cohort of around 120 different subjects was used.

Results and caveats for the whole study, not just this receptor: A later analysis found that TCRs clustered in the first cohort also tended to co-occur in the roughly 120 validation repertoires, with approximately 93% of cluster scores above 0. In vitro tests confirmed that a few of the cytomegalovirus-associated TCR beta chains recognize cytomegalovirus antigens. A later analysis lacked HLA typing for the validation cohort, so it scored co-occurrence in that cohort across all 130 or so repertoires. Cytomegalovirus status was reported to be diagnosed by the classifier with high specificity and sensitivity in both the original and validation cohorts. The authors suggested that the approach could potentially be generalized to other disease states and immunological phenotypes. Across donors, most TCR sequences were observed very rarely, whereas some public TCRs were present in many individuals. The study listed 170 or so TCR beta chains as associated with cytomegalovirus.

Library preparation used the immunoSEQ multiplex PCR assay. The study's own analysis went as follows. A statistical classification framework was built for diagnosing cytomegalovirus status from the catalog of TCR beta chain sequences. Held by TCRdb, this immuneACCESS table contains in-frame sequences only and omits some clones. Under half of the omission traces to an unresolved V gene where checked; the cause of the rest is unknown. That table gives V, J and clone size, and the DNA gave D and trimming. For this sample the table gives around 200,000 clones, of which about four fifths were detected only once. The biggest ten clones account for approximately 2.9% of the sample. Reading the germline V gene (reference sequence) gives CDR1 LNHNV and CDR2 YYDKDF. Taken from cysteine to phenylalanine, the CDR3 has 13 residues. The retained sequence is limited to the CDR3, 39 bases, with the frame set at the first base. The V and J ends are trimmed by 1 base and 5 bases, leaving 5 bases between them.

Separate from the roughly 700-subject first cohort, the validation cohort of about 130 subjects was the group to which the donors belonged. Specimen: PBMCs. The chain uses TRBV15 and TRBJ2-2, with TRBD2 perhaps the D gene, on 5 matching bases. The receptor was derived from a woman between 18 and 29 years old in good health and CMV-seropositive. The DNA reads TGTGCCACCAGCAGAGGACTAACCGGGGAGCTGTTTTTT. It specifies CATSRGLTGELFF. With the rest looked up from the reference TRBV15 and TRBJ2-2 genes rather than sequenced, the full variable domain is DAMVIQNPRYQVTQFGKPVTLSCSQTLNHNVMYWYQQKSSQAPKLLFHYYDKDFNNEADTPDNFQSRRPNTSFCFLDIRSPGLGDTAMYLCATSRGLTGELFFGEGSRLTVL.